The 14 T cell receptor beta chains below were found in one sample sequenced in a study of blood T cells in healthy people across ages. Primed by a sample-barcoded 5' primer and a J-beta primer mix, a second PCR proceeded for about 7 to 12 cycles. TCRdb reanalysed the 5' RACE reads using MiXCR and keeps one entry per CDR3 protein. Of 730,000 or so distinct CDR3 sequences listed, roughly 43% are singletons. The sequencing input was blood. The receptors shown here come from a man older than 75 in good health.

The chain carries TRBV5-1 and TRBJ2-7; a weak D match, TRBD2 (5 bases). Between the trimmed V and J ends, which lost 1 base and 7 bases, there was a span of 15 bases. Germline CDR1 and CDR2: SGHRS and YFSETQ. The CDR3 spans 14 residues. CDR3 loop: CASSLYGILGEQYF. The CDR3 DNA reads as TGCGCCAGCAGCTTGTACGGGATATTGGGGGAGCAGTACTTC.

This clonotype was detected only a few times. The chain employs TRBV7-2 and TRBJ2-5; tentative D call: TRBD2 (5 bases). Germline V gives CDR1 SGHTA, CDR2 FQGNSA. This CDR3 comprises 13 residues. V was shortened by 1 base and J by 7 bases, with 10 bases between the two germline ends. Written as DNA, the CDR3 is TGTGCCAGCAGCTTAGTCCGGGAATTGACCCAGTACTTC. Protein sequence: CASSLVRELTQYF.

CDR3 residues: CASSQERPSPLHF. The CDR3 coding sequence is TGCGCCAGCAGCCAAGAGAGGCCTTCACCCCTCCACTTT. The rearrangement uses TRBV4-3 and TRBJ1-6; D gene uncertain. The CDR3 has 13 residues. V was trimmed by 0 bases and J by 9 bases, leaving 6 bases between them. The germline V gene has CDR1 LGHNA and CDR2 YSLEER.

J is TRBJ2-5 and V is TRBV4-1; TRBD1 might be the D (5 bases). Trimming took off 1 base at V and 1 base at J, with 10 bases between the two ends. Germline V gene data show CDR1 as MGHRA and CDR2 as YSYEKL. The CDR3 sequence is 15 residues long. The CDR3 spells CASSQVATAQETQYF. The CDR3 DNA sequence: TGCGCCAGCAGCCAAGTTGCGACAGCCCAAGAGACCCAGTACTTC.

The V call is TRBV7-2, the J call TRBJ2-1, with D perhaps matching TRBD1 (6 bases). V lost 5 bases and J 10 bases, leaving 12 bases between the germline ends. Per germline, CDR1 SGHTA and CDR2 FQGNSA. The CDR3 runs to 12 residues. CDR3 DNA sequence: TGTGCCAGCAGCCACAAGGGGGTCGAGCAGTTCTTC. Translating gives CASSHKGVEQFF.

This rearrangement joins TRBV20-1 to TRBJ1-2; weak D call: TRBD1 (6 bases). Trimming pared 0 bases from V and 7 bases from J, leaving 15 bases between. CDR3 length: 14 amino acids. Germline assignment: CDR1 DFQATT and CDR2 SNEGSKA (reference sequence). This CDR3 reads CSARDVPGEAGYTF. In nucleotides, the CDR3 is TGCAGTGCTAGAGATGTCCCAGGGGAAGCTGGCTACACCTTC.

This clonotype appeared once. V is TRBV25-1 and J is TRBJ2-5; TRBD2 might be the D (5 bases). From germline, CDR1 is MGHDK and CDR2 SYGVNS. The CDR3 sequence is 14 residues long. The CDR3 reads CVTSWEQTMETQYF. CDR3 bases: TGTGTTACCTCGTGGGAGCAAACTATGGAGACCCAGTACTTC.

V and J are TRBV29-1 and TRBJ1-1, with D maybe TRBD1 (5 bases). V was cut by 5 bases and J by 1 base, with 14 bases left in between. Germline V CDR1 and CDR2: SQVTM, ANQGSEA. The CDR3 covers 14 residues. Here the CDR3 reads CSVKEGRKNTEAFF. The DNA for the CDR3 is TGCAGCGTTAAGGAGGGACGGAAGAACACTGAAGCTTTCTTT.

This sequence joins TRBV11-2 and TRBJ2-5; 13 positions match TRBD2. Germline assignment: CDR1 SGHAT and CDR2 FQNNGV. This CDR3 has 15 amino acids. V shed 8 bases and J 1 base; nucleotides not matched to a gene: 4. CDR3 in amino acids: CASGRLAGGQETQYF. DNA for the CDR3: TGTGCCAGCGGACGACTAGCGGGAGGCCAAGAGACCCAGTACTTC.

This clonotype was detected only a few times. V and J are TRBV29-1 and TRBJ2-5; 7 bases agree with TRBD2. Trimming at V came to 4 bases and at J to 7 bases, leaving 0 bases not matched to a gene. The CDR3 loop spans 10 amino acids. Germline V lookup: CDR1 SQVTM, CDR2 ANQGSEA. This CDR3 is CSVGGGTQYF. In DNA, the CDR3 is TGCAGCGTTGGGGGGGGGACCCAGTACTTC. Supplemented by reference TRBV29-1 and TRBJ2-5, the full variable domain reads SAVISQKPSRDICQRGTSLTIQCQVDSQVTMMFWYRQQPGQSLTLIATANQGSEATYESGFVIDKFPISRPNLTFSTLTVSNMSPEDSSIYLCSVGGGTQYFGPGTRLLVL.

This clonotype came up a few times. The chain joins TRBV20-1 to TRBJ2-7; 8 bases fit TRBD1. This CDR3 spans 15 amino acids. Germline trimming cut 0 bases from V and 0 bases from J; bases unmatched to any gene: 4. From germline, CDR1 is DFQATT and CDR2 SNEGSKA (reference sequence). The DNA for the CDR3 is TGCAGTGCTAGAGATCCGACAGGGGCCTCCTACGAGCAGTACTTC. Amino acids: CSARDPTGASYEQYF.

This chain connects TRBV7-8 to TRBJ2-5, with a weak D call TRBD1 (6 bases). This CDR3 region has 17 residues. Trimming left V 2 bases short and J 7 bases short, with 23 bases between. Per the germline V gene, CDR1 is SGHVS and CDR2 is FQNEAQ. CDR3 DNA: TGTGCCAGCAGCTTACATACAGGCGAGACAGGTCTGGGGACCCAGTACTTC. It specifies CASSLHTGETGLGTQYF.

This clonotype has just one count. This clone may be a read error of a much larger clone one base away. This chain links TRBV20-1 with TRBJ2-3, with 12 positions matching TRBD1. Germline V CDR1 and CDR2: DFQATT, SNEGSKA (reference sequence). CDR3 size: 14 residues. V lost 6 bases, J lost 4 bases, and 5 bases stayed unmatched. CDR3 sequence: CSASGQGAADTQYF. Written as DNA, the CDR3 is TGCAGTGCGTCGGGACAGGGGGCCGCAGATACGCAGTATTTT.

This clonotype was observed a few times. The chain has TRBV11-3 and TRBJ2-5, with 9 bases matching TRBD2. There are 15 residues in the CDR3. The J segment lost 5 bases and the V segment lost 1 base, leaving 5 bases of the junction unmatched. The V gene's germline CDR1 is SGHNT and CDR2 YENEEA. CDR3 DNA sequence: TGTGCCAGCAGCTTAGGAGCGGGGGGCGTTGAGACCCAGTACTTC. Translating it yields CASSLGAGGVETQYF.